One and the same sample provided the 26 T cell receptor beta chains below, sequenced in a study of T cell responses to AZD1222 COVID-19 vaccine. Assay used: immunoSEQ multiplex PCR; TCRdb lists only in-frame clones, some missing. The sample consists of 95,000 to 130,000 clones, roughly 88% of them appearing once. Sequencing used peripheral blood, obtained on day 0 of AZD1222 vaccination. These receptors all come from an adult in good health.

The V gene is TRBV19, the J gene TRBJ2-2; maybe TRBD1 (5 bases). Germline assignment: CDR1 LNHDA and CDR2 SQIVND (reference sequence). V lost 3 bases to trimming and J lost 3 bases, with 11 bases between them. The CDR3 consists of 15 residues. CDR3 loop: CASSMSGMDTGELFF. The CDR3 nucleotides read TGTGCCAGTAGTATGTCAGGGATGGACACCGGGGAGCTGTTTTTT.

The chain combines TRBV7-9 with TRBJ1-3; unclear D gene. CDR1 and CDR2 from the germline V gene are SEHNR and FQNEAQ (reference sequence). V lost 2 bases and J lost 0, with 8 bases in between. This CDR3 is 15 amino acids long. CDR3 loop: CASSLYITSGNTIYF. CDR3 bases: TGTGCCAGCAGCTTATACATCACCTCTGGAAACACCATATATTTT.

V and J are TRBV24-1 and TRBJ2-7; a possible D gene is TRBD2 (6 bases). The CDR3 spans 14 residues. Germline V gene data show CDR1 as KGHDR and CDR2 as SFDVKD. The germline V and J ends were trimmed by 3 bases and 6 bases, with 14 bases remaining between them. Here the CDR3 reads CATSDNLGGSEQYF. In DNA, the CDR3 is TGTGCCACCAGTGATAATCTCGGGGGATCCGAGCAGTACTTC.

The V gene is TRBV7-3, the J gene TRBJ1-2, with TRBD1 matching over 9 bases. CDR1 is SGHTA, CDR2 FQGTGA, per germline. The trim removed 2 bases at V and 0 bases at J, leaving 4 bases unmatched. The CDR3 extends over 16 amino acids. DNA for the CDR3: TGTGCCAGCAGCTTAGGAACAGGGGGCACTAACTATGGCTACACCTTC. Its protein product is CASSLGTGGTNYGYTF.

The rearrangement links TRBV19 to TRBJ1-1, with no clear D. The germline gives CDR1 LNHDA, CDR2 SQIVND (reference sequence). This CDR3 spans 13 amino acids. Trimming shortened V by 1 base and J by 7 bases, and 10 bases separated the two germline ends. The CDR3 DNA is TGTGCCAGTAGTATAGGCGCGATAAGTGAAGCTTTCTTT. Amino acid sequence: CASSIGAISEAFF.

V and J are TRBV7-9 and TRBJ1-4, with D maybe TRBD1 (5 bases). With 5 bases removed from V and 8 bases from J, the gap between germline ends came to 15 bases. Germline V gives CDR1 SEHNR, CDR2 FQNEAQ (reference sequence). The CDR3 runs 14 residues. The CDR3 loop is CASSPTGTGEKLFF. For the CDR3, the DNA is TGTGCCAGCAGCCCGACCGGGACGGGGGAAAAACTGTTTTTT. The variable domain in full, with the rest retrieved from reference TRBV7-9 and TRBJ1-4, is DTGVSQNPRHKITKRGQNVTFRCDPISEHNRLYWYRQTLGQGPEFLTYFQNEAQLEKSRLLSDRFSAERPKGSFSTLEIQRTEQGDSAMYLCASSPTGTGEKLFFGSGTQLSVL.

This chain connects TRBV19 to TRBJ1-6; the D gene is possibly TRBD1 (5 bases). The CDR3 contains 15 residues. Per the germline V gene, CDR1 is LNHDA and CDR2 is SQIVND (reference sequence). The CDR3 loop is CASWQGAYYNSPLHF. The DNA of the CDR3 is TGTGCTTCGTGGCAGGGCGCTTACTATAATTCACCCCTCCACTTT.

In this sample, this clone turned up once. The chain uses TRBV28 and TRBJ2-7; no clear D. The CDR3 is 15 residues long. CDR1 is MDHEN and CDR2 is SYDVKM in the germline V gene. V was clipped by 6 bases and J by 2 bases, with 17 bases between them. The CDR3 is CASRPDGVNTYEQYF. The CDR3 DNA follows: TGTGCCAGCAGACCGGACGGAGTCAATACCTACGAGCAGTACTTC.

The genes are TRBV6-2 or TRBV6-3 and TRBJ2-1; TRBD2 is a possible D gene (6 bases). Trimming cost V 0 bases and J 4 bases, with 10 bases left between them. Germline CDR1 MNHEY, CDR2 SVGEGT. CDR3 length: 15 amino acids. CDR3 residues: CASSYSSGRYNEQFF. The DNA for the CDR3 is TGTGCCAGCAGTTACTCTAGCGGCAGATACAATGAGCAGTTCTTC.

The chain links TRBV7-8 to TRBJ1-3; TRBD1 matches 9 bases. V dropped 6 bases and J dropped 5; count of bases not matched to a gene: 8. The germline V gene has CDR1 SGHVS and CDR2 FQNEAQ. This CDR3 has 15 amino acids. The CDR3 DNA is TGTGCCAGCAGGGCGGACAGGGGTTCCCGAAACACCATATATTTT. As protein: CASRADRGSRNTIYF. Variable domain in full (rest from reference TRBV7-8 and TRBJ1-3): GAGVSQSPRYKVAKRGQDVALRCDPISGHVSLFWYQQALGQGPEFLTYFQNEAQLDKSGLPSDRFFAERPEGSVSTLKIQRTQQEDSAVYLCASRADRGSRNTIYFGEGSWLTVV.

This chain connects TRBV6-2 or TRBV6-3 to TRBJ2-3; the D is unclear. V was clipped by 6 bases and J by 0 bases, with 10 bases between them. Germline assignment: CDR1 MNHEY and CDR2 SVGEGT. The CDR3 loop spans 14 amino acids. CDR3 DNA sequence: TGTGCCAGCAGCCCCTCAAGAAGCACAGATACGCAGTATTTT. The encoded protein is CASSPSRSTDTQYF.

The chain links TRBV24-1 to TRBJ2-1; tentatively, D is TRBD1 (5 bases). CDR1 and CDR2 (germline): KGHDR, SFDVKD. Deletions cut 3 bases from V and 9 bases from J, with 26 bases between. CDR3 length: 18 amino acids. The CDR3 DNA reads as TGTGCCACCAGTGATCTCGGATCGGCGGACATCCGTTGGAGTGAGCAGTTCTTC. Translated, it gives CATSDLGSADIRWSEQFF.

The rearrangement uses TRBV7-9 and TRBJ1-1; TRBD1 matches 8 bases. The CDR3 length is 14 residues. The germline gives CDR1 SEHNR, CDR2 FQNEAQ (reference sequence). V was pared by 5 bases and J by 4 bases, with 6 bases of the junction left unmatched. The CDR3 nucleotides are TGTGCCAGCAGCAAAAGACAGGGGAGCACTGAAGCTTTCTTT. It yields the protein CASSKRQGSTEAFF.

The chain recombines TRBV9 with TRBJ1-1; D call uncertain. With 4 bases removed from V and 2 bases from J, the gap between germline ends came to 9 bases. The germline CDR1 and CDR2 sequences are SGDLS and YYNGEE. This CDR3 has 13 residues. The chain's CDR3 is CASSTVANTEAFF. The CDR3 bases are TGTGCCAGCAGCACGGTGGCCAACACTGAAGCTTTCTTT.

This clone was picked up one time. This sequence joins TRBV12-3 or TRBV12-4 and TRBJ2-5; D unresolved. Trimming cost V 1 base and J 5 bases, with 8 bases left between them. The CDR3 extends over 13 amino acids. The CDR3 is CASSLVGVETQYF. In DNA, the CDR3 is TGTGCCAGCAGTTTAGTGGGCGTGGAGACCCAGTACTTC.

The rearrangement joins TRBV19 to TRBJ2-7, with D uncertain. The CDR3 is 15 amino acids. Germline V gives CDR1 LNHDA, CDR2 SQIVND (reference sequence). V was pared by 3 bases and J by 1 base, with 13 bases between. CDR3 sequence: CASSMSGTQSYEQYF. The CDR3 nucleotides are TGTGCCAGTAGTATGTCTGGAACTCAATCCTACGAGCAGTACTTC.

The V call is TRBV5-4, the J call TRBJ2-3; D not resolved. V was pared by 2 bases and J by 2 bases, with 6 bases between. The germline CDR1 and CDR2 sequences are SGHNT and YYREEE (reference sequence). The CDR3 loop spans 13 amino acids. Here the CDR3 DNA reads TGTGCCAGCAGCTTCGCCCTCACAGATACGCAGTATTTT. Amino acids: CASSFALTDTQYF.

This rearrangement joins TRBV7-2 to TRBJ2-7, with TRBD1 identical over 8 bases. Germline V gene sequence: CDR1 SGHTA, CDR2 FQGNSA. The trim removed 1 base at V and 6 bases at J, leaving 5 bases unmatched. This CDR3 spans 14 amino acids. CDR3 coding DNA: TGTGCCAGCAGCTTAGTGGACAGGGTGGGCGAGCAGTACTTC. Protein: CASSLVDRVGEQYF.

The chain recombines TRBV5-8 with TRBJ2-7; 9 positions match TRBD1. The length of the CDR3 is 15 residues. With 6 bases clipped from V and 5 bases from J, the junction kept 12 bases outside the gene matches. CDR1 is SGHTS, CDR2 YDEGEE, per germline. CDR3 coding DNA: TGTGCCAGCACTTCGCTCTACCGGGACAGGGACGAGCAGTACTTC. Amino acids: CASTSLYRDRDEQYF.

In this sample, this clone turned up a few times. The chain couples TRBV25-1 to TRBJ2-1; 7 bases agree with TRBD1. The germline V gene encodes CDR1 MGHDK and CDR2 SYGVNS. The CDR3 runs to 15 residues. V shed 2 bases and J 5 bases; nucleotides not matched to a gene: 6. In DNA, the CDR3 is TGTGCCAGCAGTGAAATAAACAGGGGCGACAATGAGCAGTTCTTC. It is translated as CASSEINRGDNEQFF.

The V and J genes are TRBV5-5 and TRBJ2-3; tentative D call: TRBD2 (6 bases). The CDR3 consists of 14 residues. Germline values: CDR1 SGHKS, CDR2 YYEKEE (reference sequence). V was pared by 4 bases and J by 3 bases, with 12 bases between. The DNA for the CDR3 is TGTGCCAGCAGCGGGGGGTTGATGACAGATACGCAGTATTTT. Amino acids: CASSGGLMTDTQYF.

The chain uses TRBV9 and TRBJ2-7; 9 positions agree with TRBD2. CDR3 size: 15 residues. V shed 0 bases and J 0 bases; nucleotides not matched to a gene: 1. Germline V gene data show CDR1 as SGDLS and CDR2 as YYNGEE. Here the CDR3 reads CASSVGGRASYEQYF. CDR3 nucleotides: TGTGCCAGCAGCGTAGGCGGGAGGGCCTCCTACGAGCAGTACTTC.

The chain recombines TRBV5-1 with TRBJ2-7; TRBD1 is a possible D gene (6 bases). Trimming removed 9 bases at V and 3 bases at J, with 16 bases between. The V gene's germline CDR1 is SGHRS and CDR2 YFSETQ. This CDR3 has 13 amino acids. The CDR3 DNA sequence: TGCGCCACCTCCCGGGACAACCGCTACGAGCAGTACTTC. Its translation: CATSRDNRYEQYF.

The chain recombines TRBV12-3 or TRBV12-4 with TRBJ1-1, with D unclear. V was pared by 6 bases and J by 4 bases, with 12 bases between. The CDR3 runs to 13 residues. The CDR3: CASSSWSRTEAFF. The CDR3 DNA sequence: TGTGCCAGCAGCTCCTGGAGTCGCACTGAAGCTTTCTTT.

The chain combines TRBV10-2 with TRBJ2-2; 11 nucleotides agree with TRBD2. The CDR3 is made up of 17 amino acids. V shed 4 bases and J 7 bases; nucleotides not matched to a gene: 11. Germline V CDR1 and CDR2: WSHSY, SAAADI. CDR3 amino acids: CASSVESLAGVVGELFF. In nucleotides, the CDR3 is TGCGCCAGCAGTGTCGAGTCACTAGCGGGGGTGGTCGGGGAGCTGTTTTTT.

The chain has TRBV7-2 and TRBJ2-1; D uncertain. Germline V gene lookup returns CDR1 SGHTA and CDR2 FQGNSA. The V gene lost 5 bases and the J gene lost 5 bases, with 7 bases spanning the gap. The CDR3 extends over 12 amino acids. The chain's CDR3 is CASSPQNNEQFF. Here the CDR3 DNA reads TGTGCCAGCAGCCCTCAGAACAATGAGCAGTTCTTC.